This T cell receptor (beta chain) is from a study of molecular identifiers for immune sequencing clone quantification (dated by TCRdb to the late 2010s). Regarding the complete study: For a replicate experiment, RNA from approximately 20,000 or 100,000 naive CD8 T cells was divided into five aliquots, and four of the five aliquots were sequenced. This methods study used CD8 T cells to benchmark TCR RNA copy counting and molecular-identifier clustering-based TCR repertoire sequencing (MIDCIRS). On the study overall, not on this receptor specifically: Spiked-in Jurkat TCR RNA equivalent to a single cell was reported to be detectable even among over 800,000 naive CD8 T cells. Identical TCR molecules sharing a barcode could cause highly expanded clone sizes to be underestimated. When barcode sub-clustering was not used, chimeric consensus sequences inflated TCR diversity, with chimeras reaching as high as 47%. Roughly 2.8 recovered TCR RNA copies per cell were obtained by modeling, versus approximately 10 by digital PCR, implying a capture efficiency of about 30%. Naive libraries contained spiked-in Jurkat TCR RNA (approximately nine copies' worth), which is not part of the donor repertoire. In CMV-specific effector cells, clones with more than 20 RNA copies accounted for over 97% of molecules, whereas in naive cells such clones accounted for under 1%.

The receptor library was made with PCR. Sequencing instrument: NextSeq 500. Bulk TCR libraries were made following a previously described method, with the TCR primers given in Table S5. Total RNA was purified with the Qiagen AllPrep DNA/RNA kit. Before any analysis, reads coming from multiple sequencing runs of the same library were combined into one pool. The published analysis was carried out like this. Reads were retained only if an exact TCR constant sequence was present, and the retained reads were trimmed to 150 nt and grouped according to their 12-nt molecular barcodes. Reads in each barcode group were sub-clustered using a 15% Levenshtein threshold, and a quality-weighted consensus sequence was built for each RNA molecule. Non-functional sequences were excluded, and lower-count sequences lying one edit away from another sequence were also excluded. Based on a fit of two negative binomial distributions, barcode sub-clusters having less than 20% of the maximum read count were discarded. Clones were called with MiXCR by TCRdb after fastp trimmed the public reads at Q25, and only in-frame beta chains were retained. Entries that share a CDR3 protein sequence are merged under the most common genes and DNA. The V and J calls come from TCRdb's annotation, not from the publication. The sample profile shows 100,000 or so distinct CDR3 sequences; 36% of them were found once. The biggest ten clones account for under 5.5% of the sample.

Including the terminal cysteine and phenylalanine, the CDR3 comprises 17 residues. Left in the record is the CDR3 DNA by itself, 51 bases read in frame from the first base. CDR1 and CDR2 were assigned from the germline V gene as SGHRS and YFSETQ. At the junction V is shortened by 0 bases and J by 0 bases, with 10 bases in between. Libraries of naive CD8 T cells were built from anywhere between about 17,000 and 1,000,000 sorted cells, with 10%, 30% or 50% of the purified RNA used. Naive CD8 T cells were FACS-sorted as CD8+CD4-CCR7+CD45RA+ on a BD FACSAria II into RLT Plus buffer. Nine to eleven TCR copies' worth of Jurkat RNA were spiked into about 20,000-1,100,000 naive CD8 T cell samples to test detection sensitivity. CD8 T cells were enriched using RosetteSep CD8+ T Cell Enrichment Cocktail and Ficoll-Paque, and the enriched cells then underwent ACK red cell lysis. This clonotype was counted between two and nine times. The specificity of this receptor is unknown. Qualities for individual bases were not recorded, and no much larger clone is one base off.

The chain employs TRBV5-1 and TRBJ2-6, with no reliable assignment of the D segment. This receptor was taken from a human donor in good health. Some libraries in this study had Jurkat cell RNA spiked in. Sequenced material: naive CD8+ T cells from blood, with Jurkat cell RNA spiked in. The cell subset or site label, read with the paper, signifies: FACS-sorted CD8+CD4-CCR7+CD45RA+ naive T cells. CDR3 sequence: CASSLEISHSGANVLTF. The DNA is as follows: TGCGCCAGCAGCTTGGAGATCTCCCACTCTGGGGCCAACGTCCTGACTTTC. Extended through the reference TRBV5-1 and TRBJ2-6 proteins, this CDR3 yields the full variable domain: KAGVTQTPRYLIKTRGQQVTLSCSPISGHRSVSWYQQTPGQGLQFLFEYFSETQRNKGNFPGRFSGRQFSNSRSEMNVSTLELGDSALYLCASSLEISHSGANVLTFGAGSRLTVL.